The 14 T cell receptor beta chains in this list originate from one sample, sequenced in a study of T cell repertoires in cytomegalovirus infection. TCRdb independently ran MiXCR on the reads; one entry per CDR3 protein. The profile covers fewer than 200,000 distinct CDR3 sequences, with approximately 15% appearing a single time and 25% to 30% taken by the ten largest. The sample consisted of PBMCs. The receptor set was obtained from a human donor in good health (CMV status not recorded). Some clones in this sample may be carry-over from other donors' samples.

A remark on this clonotype: A read error is possible here, since a much larger clone lies one base away. This chain uses TRBV2 with TRBJ2-4; D perhaps matches TRBD1 (6 bases). There are 15 residues in the CDR3. V lost 5 bases, J lost 6 bases, and 17 bases lay in between. Germline CDR1 and CDR2: SNHLY and FYNNEI. For the CDR3, the DNA is TGTGCCAGCAGTCCTACTCGACAGGAGGCAAACATTCAGTACTTC. Protein sequence: CASSPTRQEANIQYF. Full variable domain (remainder filled in from reference TRBV2 and TRBJ2-4): EPEVTQTPSHQVTQMGQEVILRCVPISNHLYFYWYRQILGQKVEFLVSFYNNEISEKSEIFDDQFSVERPDGSNFTLKIRSTKLEDSAMYFCASSPTRQEANIQYFGAGTRLSVL.

Comments on this clonotype: This may arise from a read error, as a much more abundant clone is one base away. The chain combines TRBV7-2 with TRBJ1-5; 7 bases are a match to TRBD1. CDR1 is SGHTA, CDR2 FQGNSA, per germline. CDR3 length: 15 residues. Losses at the gene ends were 2 bases for V and 3 bases for J; bases not matched to a gene: 4. CDR3 sequence reads: CASSLQGVLNQPQHF. The CDR3 nucleotides are TGTGCCAGCAGCTTACAGGGGGTCCTCAATCAGCCCCAGCATTTT.

This clonotype has a handful of counts. V and J are TRBV14 and TRBJ2-1; 8 bases map to TRBD2. The CDR3 contains 15 residues. V lost 3 bases to trimming and J lost 7 bases; unmatched junction nucleotides: 8. Looked up from germline, CDR1 is SGHDN and CDR2 is FVKESK. The CDR3 loop reads CASSHWRGAENEQFF. As DNA, the CDR3 is TGTGCCAGCAGCCATTGGCGGGGGGCGGAAAATGAGCAGTTCTTC.

This clonotype was observed at least ten times. The chain uses TRBV7-2 and TRBJ2-7; TRBD1 might be the D (5 bases). The germline gives CDR1 SGHTA, CDR2 FQGNSA. This CDR3 comprises 11 residues. The V and J ends lost 5 bases and 7 bases respectively, with 9 bases between them. The CDR3 protein is CASSPGLEQYF. The CDR3 bases are TGTGCCAGCAGCCCAGGGTTGGAGCAGTACTTC.

V gene TRBV4-2 combines with J gene TRBJ2-1, with no clear D. The V and J ends lost 6 bases and 6 bases respectively, with 15 bases between them. Per the germline V gene, CDR1 is LGHNA and CDR2 is YNFKEQ. This CDR3 has 14 amino acids. The DNA for the CDR3 is TGTGCCAGCAGTCTCCGCAACGGGTTCAATGAGCAGTTCTTC. Amino acid sequence: CASSLRNGFNEQFF.

This clonotype was observed a few times. The J gene is TRBJ2-2, the V gene TRBV6-5; 7 bases line up with TRBD1. Per the germline V gene, CDR1 is MNHEY and CDR2 is SVGAGI. The CDR3 has 15 amino acids. Germline trimming cut 2 bases from V and 2 bases from J; bases unmatched to any gene: 2. In DNA, the CDR3 is TGTGCCAGCAGTTACGGGACAGAAAACACCGGGGAGCTGTTTTTT. It encodes CASSYGTENTGELFF.

The table lists this clonotype with many counts. This chain links TRBV7-2 with TRBJ1-1; D remains unclear. Looked up from germline, CDR1 is SGHTA and CDR2 is FQGNSA. This CDR3 has 13 residues. Trimming took off 5 bases at V and 7 bases at J, with 14 bases between the two ends. The CDR3 loop is CASSARRGVEAFF. CDR3 DNA sequence: TGTGCCAGCAGCGCGAGGCGTGGGGTTGAAGCTTTCTTT.

This clonotype was counted many times. This sequence joins TRBV4-2 and TRBJ1-1, with TRBD1 matching over 10 bases. Per the germline V gene, CDR1 is LGHNA and CDR2 is YNFKEQ. The CDR3 spans 15 residues. Losses at the gene ends were 4 bases for V and 6 bases for J; bases not matched to a gene: 8. CDR3 sequence reads: CASSPLGTGDPEAFF. The DNA for the CDR3 is TGTGCCAGCAGCCCCTTGGGGACAGGGGATCCTGAAGCTTTCTTT.

Remarks on this clonotype: A much larger clone differs from this one at a single base, so this may be a read error. The chain has TRBV7-4 and TRBJ2-5; maybe TRBD2 (5 bases). CDR1 is SGHVT, CDR2 SQSDAQ, per germline. This CDR3 spans 12 amino acids. CDR3 bases: TGTACCAGCAGCTTAGCGTGGGAGACCCAGTACTTC. Its translation is CTSSLAWETQYF.

This clonotype was found a few times. The chain couples TRBV11-2 to TRBJ2-1; a possible D gene is TRBD1 (7 bases). Trimming left V 4 bases short and J 8 bases short, with 15 bases between. The germline V gene has CDR1 SGHAT and CDR2 FQNNGV. This CDR3 region has 14 residues. The DNA for the CDR3 is TGTGCCAGCAGCTCCCAGGGGGGAGAGCATGAGCAGTTCTTC. Translation: CASSSQGGEHEQFF. Based on the CDR3 plus reference TRBV11-2 and TRBJ2-1, the full variable domain is EAGVAQSPRYKIIEKRQSVAFWCNPISGHATLYWYQQILGQGPKLLIQFQNNGVVDDSQLPKDRFSAERLKGVDSTLKIQPAKLEDSAVYLCASSSQGGEHEQFFGPGTRLTVL.

The table lists this clonotype with a few counts. V is TRBV6-2 or TRBV6-3 and J is TRBJ2-4; either TRBD1 or TRBD2 may supply D (6 bases each). V was clipped by 4 bases and J by 0 bases, with 10 bases between them. The length of the CDR3 is 15 residues. Germline assignment: CDR1 MNHEY and CDR2 SVGEGT. CDR3 loop: CASSFRGLAKNIQYF. In DNA, the CDR3 is TGTGCCAGCAGTTTCAGGGGACTAGCCAAAAACATTCAGTACTTC.

The chain is built from TRBV4-2 and TRBJ1-1; TRBD1 matches at 7 bases. V lost 3 bases to trimming and J lost 11 bases; unmatched junction nucleotides: 6. Germline values: CDR1 LGHNA, CDR2 YNFKEQ. This CDR3 region has 12 residues. CDR3 sequence reads: CASSQTQGRAFF. As DNA, the CDR3 is TGTGCCAGCAGCCAGACACAGGGGCGGGCTTTCTTT.

This clonotype was seen only a few times. This chain uses TRBV7-2 with TRBJ1-2, with 8 bases lining up with TRBD1. Germline CDR1 and CDR2: SGHTA and FQGNSA. Trimming removed 6 bases from V and 3 bases from J; junction bases left unmatched: 3. This CDR3 is built from 13 residues. The CDR3 sequence is CASRGGQDYGYTF. In DNA, the CDR3 is TGTGCCAGCAGGGGGGGACAGGACTATGGCTACACCTTC. Complete variable domain (other parts from reference TRBV7-2 and TRBJ1-2): GAGVSQSPSNKVTEKGKDVELRCDPISGHTALYWYRQSLGQGLEFLIYFQGNSAPDKSGLPSDRFSAERTGGSVSTLTIQRTQQEDSAVYLCASRGGQDYGYTFGSGTRLTVV.

The V gene is TRBV12-3 or TRBV12-4, the J gene TRBJ1-2, with D unclear. CDR3 length: 12 amino acids. Trimming stripped 2 bases from V and 8 bases from J, with 9 bases between. The CDR3 sequence is CASSLLGSGYTF. The CDR3, as DNA: TGTGCCAGCAGTTTACTGGGGAGCGGCTACACCTTC.